Listed here are 24 T cell receptor beta chains from one sample, sequenced in a study of shared clonotypes between healthy human individuals. Generated by immunoSEQ multiplex PCR, the TCRdb table keeps only in-frame clones and is missing some. Of 500,000 to 550,000 clones listed, approximately 95% are singletons. The sequencing input was naive CD4+ T cells sorted from blood. The subset: CD45RA+ positively selected. All receptors derive from a woman aged 25 to 39 in good health.

This clone was detected once. Other DNA sequences of this sample code for an identical CDR3. The chain uses TRBV5-1 and TRBJ1-2; 9 bases agree with TRBD1. The CDR3 runs to 16 residues. V lost 0 bases and J lost 2; bases outside the gene matches: 5. Germline-derived CDR1 and CDR2 are SGHRS and YFSETQ. The CDR3 coding sequence is TGCGCCAGCAGCTTGGGGAGGGACAGGGTAAACTATGGCTACACCTTC. Its protein product is CASSLGRDRVNYGYTF.

J is TRBJ1-2 and V is TRBV5-4; possible D gene TRBD1, 5 bases. Germline V gene sequence: CDR1 SGHNT, CDR2 YYREEE (reference sequence). CDR3 length equals 13 residues. V lost 3 bases, J lost 8 bases, and 14 bases lay in between. The CDR3 here is CASSSDRLYGYTF. CDR3 coding DNA: TGTGCCAGCAGCTCCGACAGACTCTACGGCTACACCTTC.

The genes are TRBV14 and TRBJ1-1; D unresolved. The germline V gene encodes CDR1 SGHDN and CDR2 FVKESK. CDR3 size: 18 residues. V lost 3 bases and J lost 0, with 20 bases in between. The CDR3 sequence is CASSHPRQRPTLNTEAFF. CDR3 nucleotide sequence: TGTGCCAGCAGCCATCCCCGCCAGCGACCGACCTTGAACACTGAAGCTTTCTTT.

The chain employs TRBV20-1 and TRBJ2-5, with D unresolved. The CDR3 sequence is 11 residues long. CDR1 is DFQATT, CDR2 SNEGSKA, per germline (reference sequence). V was cut by 8 bases and J by 5 bases, with 12 bases left in between. The CDR3 sequence: CSTLGLETQYF. The CDR3 DNA reads TGCAGTACATTAGGTTTGGAGACCCAGTACTTC.

The chain is built from TRBV7-9 and TRBJ2-6; 9 bases are a match to TRBD1. The CDR3 is 19 residues long. Germline trimming cut 2 bases from V and 0 bases from J; bases unmatched to any gene: 8. The germline V gene encodes CDR1 SEHNR and CDR2 FQNEAQ (reference sequence). The CDR3 here is CASSLNYRTGDSGANVLTF. CDR3 nucleotide sequence: TGTGCCAGCAGCTTAAATTATAGGACAGGGGACTCTGGGGCCAACGTCCTGACTTTC.

This chain uses TRBV28 with TRBJ1-1; D remains ambiguous. Germline lookup yields CDR1 MDHEN and CDR2 SYDVKM. Trimming cost V 8 bases and J 6 bases, with 16 bases left between them. The length of the CDR3 is 13 residues. CDR3 coding DNA: TGTGCCAGCCTTACAGCGAGTCCGTCTGAAGCTTTCTTT. Its translation is CASLTASPSEAFF.

CDR3 amino acids: CASSPSGGSRNEQFF. DNA for the CDR3: TGTGCCAGCAGTCCCTCTGGGGGGAGTAGGAATGAGCAGTTCTTC. This chain connects TRBV28 to TRBJ2-1; D is perhaps TRBD2 (6 bases). Trimming shortened V by 5 bases and J by 7 bases, and 18 bases separated the two germline ends. Germline CDR1 and CDR2: MDHEN and SYDVKM. The CDR3 length is 15 residues.

This clone appeared once. The chain uses TRBV19 and TRBJ1-5; maybe TRBD1 (5 bases). V gave up 7 bases and J gave up 5 bases, with 15 bases separating them. This CDR3 has 14 amino acids. In germline, CDR1 is LNHDA, CDR2 SQIVND (reference sequence). The CDR3 spells CASNPRVLDQPQHF. The CDR3 bases are TGTGCCAGTAATCCCAGGGTTTTAGATCAGCCCCAGCATTTT.

V and J are TRBV7-2 and TRBJ2-7; TRBD1 is a possible D gene (5 bases). This CDR3 has 13 amino acids. V was clipped by 3 bases and J by 3 bases, with 9 bases between them. Germline values: CDR1 SGHTA, CDR2 FQGNSA. CDR3 coding DNA: TGTGCCAGCAGCTTTTCAGGGTACTACGAGCAGTACTTC. Translation gives CASSFSGYYEQYF.

As for this clone: This specimen includes other DNA sequences encoding the same CDR3. This chain joins TRBV28 and TRBJ1-3, with 9 nucleotides matching TRBD1. Germline V lookup: CDR1 MDHEN, CDR2 SYDVKM. The V segment lost 5 bases and the J segment 3 bases; nucleotides outside the gene matches: 2. CDR3 length: 14 amino acids. The CDR3 nucleotides read TGTGCCAGCAGTCGACAGGGGGTTGGAAACACCATATATTTT. This gives the protein CASSRQGVGNTIYF.

The genes are TRBV15 and TRBJ1-2, with D unresolved. V lost 0 bases, J lost 6 bases, and 17 bases lay in between. The germline gives CDR1 LNHNV, CDR2 YYDKDF (reference sequence). CDR3 length equals 16 residues. CDR3 in amino acids: CATSRDVPAGLHGYTF. The CDR3 nucleotides are TGTGCCACCAGCAGAGATGTCCCGGCCGGATTACATGGCTACACCTTC.

This chain joins TRBV7-9 and TRBJ2-5; possible D gene TRBD2, 5 bases. CDR1 SEHNR and CDR2 FQNEAQ come from the germline V gene (reference sequence). The CDR3 spans 10 residues. Between the trimmed V and J ends, which lost 8 bases and 5 bases, there was a span of 6 bases. The DNA of the CDR3 is TGTGCCAGCCGAGGGGAGACCCAGTACTTC. Its translation is CASRGETQYF.

The chain has TRBV5-1 and TRBJ2-1; 11 bases map to TRBD2. The V gene end was trimmed by 6 bases and the J gene end by 8 bases; junction bases not matched to a gene: 10. Per germline, CDR1 SGHRS and CDR2 YFSETQ. The CDR3 extends over 15 amino acids. The CDR3 loop reads CASNKLAGDPHEQFF. The CDR3, as DNA: TGCGCCAGCAATAAACTAGCGGGAGACCCCCATGAGCAGTTCTTC.

This rearrangement joins TRBV5-8 to TRBJ2-5; weak D call: TRBD1 (9 bases). Germline CDR1 is SGHTS and CDR2 is YDEGEE. Between the trimmed V and J ends, which lost 0 bases and 0 bases, there was a span of 21 bases. The CDR3 length is 19 residues. CDR3: CASSLDRGQREGYQETQYF. CDR3 bases: TGTGCCAGCAGCTTGGACAGGGGGCAACGGGAGGGGTACCAAGAGACCCAGTACTTC.

The chain employs TRBV28 and TRBJ1-1, with no clear D. V lost 3 bases and J lost 7, with 12 bases in between. The germline V gene has CDR1 MDHEN and CDR2 SYDVKM. CDR3 size: 13 residues. In nucleotides, the CDR3 is TGTGCCAGCAGTTTGTCGGGTGGTTTTGAAGCTTTCTTT. The encoded protein is CASSLSGGFEAFF.

The gene calls are TRBV7-3 and TRBJ1-5; 7 bases are a match to TRBD1. J was trimmed by 6 bases and V by 2 bases; bases with no gene match: 1. The CDR3 has 13 amino acids. Germline-derived CDR1 and CDR2 are SGHTA and FQGTGA. The CDR3 here is CASSLDRAQPQHF. In nucleotides, the CDR3 is TGTGCCAGCAGCTTAGACAGGGCTCAGCCCCAGCATTTT.

This clone was seen a single time. The rearrangement links TRBV28 to TRBJ1-5; D call uncertain. The V gene's germline CDR1 is MDHEN and CDR2 SYDVKM. V dropped 5 bases and J dropped 6 bases, with 11 bases sitting between them. The CDR3 totals 13 residues. The CDR3 DNA is TGTGCCAGCAGTCCCGAAAATGTTCAGCCCCAGCATTTT. Its translation: CASSPENVQPQHF.

V and J are TRBV28 and TRBJ1-5; TRBD1 matches 8 bases. The CDR3 length is 18 residues. Germline CDR1 reads MDHEN; CDR2 reads SYDVKM. The V segment lost 2 bases and the J segment 3 bases; nucleotides outside the gene matches: 12. CDR3 nucleotide sequence: TGTGCCAGCAGTTTACGGGGACAGGCCTTTCTCTTCAATCAGCCCCAGCATTTT. Translating it yields CASSLRGQAFLFNQPQHF.

CDR3 protein: CASSLRWGLSYNEQFF. The CDR3 bases are TGTGCCAGCAGCTTGCGATGGGGGCTATCCTACAATGAGCAGTTCTTC. This sequence joins TRBV5-8 and TRBJ2-1, with D perhaps TRBD1 (6 bases). Germline-derived CDR1 and CDR2 are SGHTS and YDEGEE. The length of the CDR3 is 16 residues. The germline V and J ends were trimmed by 1 base and 1 base, with 12 bases remaining between them. The full variable domain, its missing parts supplied by reference TRBV5-8 and TRBJ2-1, is EAGVTQSPTHLIKTRGQQATLRCSPISGHTSVYWYQQALGLGLQFLLWYDEGEERNRGNFPPRFSGRQFPNYSSELNVNALELEDSALYLCASSLRWGLSYNEQFFGPGTRLTVL.

As DNA, the CDR3 is TGTGCCAGCAGTGGGACAGCGATAAATGAAAAACTGTTTTTT. Translated: CASSGTAINEKLFF. This chain uses TRBV6-5 with TRBJ1-4; 7 positions match TRBD1. Unmatched junction bases numbered 5, after V lost 5 bases and J lost 5 bases. CDR3 length equals 14 residues. Germline CDR1 and CDR2: MNHEY and SVGAGI.

J is TRBJ2-5 and V is TRBV27, with D possibly called TRBD1 or TRBD2 (5 bases each). The better agreement between TRBJ2-7 and the DNA end casts doubt on the J call. This CDR3 is built from 15 residues. Germline-derived CDR1 and CDR2 are MNHEY and SMNVEV (reference sequence). The CDR3, as DNA: TGTGCCAGCAGTTTGGCAGGGTTAGCGAGCTACGAGCAGTACTTC. Its protein product is CASSLAGLASYEQYF.

This clone appeared a single time. The V and J genes are TRBV6-1 and TRBJ2-7; the match to TRBD1 covers 7 bases. V was clipped by 5 bases and J by 2 bases; unmatched bases: 6. Germline CDR1 and CDR2: MNHNS and SASEGT. This CDR3 comprises 14 residues. CDR3 residues: CASSSGQIAYEQYF. In nucleotides, the CDR3 is TGTGCCAGCAGTTCGGGACAGATAGCCTACGAGCAGTACTTC.

The chain recombines TRBV28 with TRBJ2-1; 9 bases align to TRBD2. The ends lost 5 bases at V and 5 bases at J; junction bases unmatched: 7. Germline lookup yields CDR1 MDHEN and CDR2 SYDVKM. CDR3 length: 15 residues. For the CDR3, the DNA is TGTGCCAGCAGTCCGGCGGGAGGGCCTAACAATGAGCAGTTCTTC. Its translation is CASSPAGGPNNEQFF.

The chain combines TRBV7-6 with TRBJ2-7; 12 bases match TRBD2. The CDR3 is 15 amino acids. The J segment lost 4 bases and the V segment lost 5 bases, leaving 6 bases of the junction unmatched. In germline, CDR1 is SGHVS, CDR2 FNYEAQ. CDR3 loop: CASSKTSGSVYEQYF. Written as DNA, the CDR3 is TGTGCCAGCAGCAAGACTAGCGGGAGCGTATACGAGCAGTACTTC.